Listed below are T cell receptor beta chains from one sample, sequenced in a study of blood T cell repertoires in COVID-19. The table came from immunoSEQ multiplex PCR; TCRdb's copy has only in-frame clones and leaves some out. The data contain under 200,000 clones, 88% of them singletons. Sequenced material: peripheral blood. The origin of the receptors is a man younger than 30 with active or convalescent COVID-19. CDR3s include the opening cysteine and the closing phenylalanine or tryptophan. Fields, in order: D gene, clone size, CDR3 length, V gene, J gene, CDR3 DNA, CDR3 protein. D genes are given only for firm matches. The size entry is marked missing in some rows and otherwise reads once, few, many or a size class.

>-|-|15|TRBV2|TRBJ2-3
TGTGCCAGCAGTGTTTCGGAGTCAGCCACAGATACGCAGTATTTT
CASSVSESATDTQYF
>-|-|13|TRBV5-1|TRBJ1-1
TGCGCCAGCAGCAAGGACCAGCCGGGGGTAGCTTTCTTT
CASSKDQPGVAFF
>TRBD1|-|15|TRBV3-1/TRBV3-2|TRBJ1-1
TGTGCCAGCAGCTCAGGACAGGCGTTGAACACTGAAGCTTTCTTT
CASSSGQALNTEAFF
>-|-|16|TRBV9|TRBJ2-2
TGTGCCAGCAGCCTATTTGGTGCCCAGAACACCGGGGAGCTGTTTTTT
CASSLFGAQNTGELFF
>-|-|12|TRBV24-1|TRBJ1-2
TGTGCCACCAGTGACAGGGGACGTGGCTACACCTTC
CATSDRGRGYTF
>TRBD2|-|14|TRBV6-2/TRBV6-3|TRBJ2-7
TGTGCCAGCAGTCAGCTAGCGGGAGTGCGCGAGCAGTACTTC
CASSQLAGVREQYF
>-|once|16|TRBV7-2|TRBJ1-1
TGTGCCAGCAGCTTAGTTCCGGGCGGGTTGAACACTGAAGCTTTCTTT
CASSLVPGGLNTEAFF
>-|few|13|TRBV7-3|TRBJ2-5
TGTGCCAGCAGCCCCGGGAGCCAAGAGACCCAGTACTTC
CASSPGSQETQYF
>-|-|14|TRBV25-1|TRBJ1-6
TGTGCCAGCAGGGGGACTCAGGCGAATTCACCCCTCCACTTT
CASRGTQANSPLHF
>-|-|13|TRBV19|TRBJ1-2
TGTGCCAGTAGTATCCAGGGAGGGGACGGCTACACCTTC
CASSIQGGDGYTF
>TRBD1|-|15|TRBV19|TRBJ1-1
TGTGCCAGTAGTATAGAGGACAGGGGCTACACTGAAGCTTTCTTT
CASSIEDRGYTEAFF
>-|-|14|TRBV3-1/TRBV3-2|TRBJ1-4
TGTGCCAGCAGACTACAGGGCATGAATGAAAAACTGTTTTTT
CASRLQGMNEKLFF
>-|once|12|TRBV6-5|TRBJ1-2
TGTGCCAGCAGAGCTGGGGGGGACGGCTACACCTTC
CASRAGGDGYTF
>TRBD2|-|14|TRBV9|TRBJ2-5
TGTGCCAGCAGCGCCGGGACTAGCGGAGAGACCCAGTACTTC
CASSAGTSGETQYF
>TRBD1|-|13|TRBV6-5|TRBJ1-2
TGTGCCAGCAGTCACAGGGGAGGCTATGGCTACACCTTC
CASSHRGGYGYTF
>TRBD2|-|16|TRBV7-6|TRBJ2-3
TGTGCCAGCAGCTTAGTTGGGACTAGCGGCACAGATACGCAGTATTTT
CASSLVGTSGTDTQYF
>TRBD1|-|16|TRBV18|TRBJ1-5
TGTGCCAGCTCGCCTCAGGGGGTAGAAGTTAATCAGCCCCAGCATTTT
CASSPQGVEVNQPQHF
>-|-|16|TRBV5-1|TRBJ2-1
TGCGCCAGCAGCTTATCAGGACTGGGCTCCTACAATGAGCAGTTCTTC
CASSLSGLGSYNEQFF
>TRBD1|-|16|TRBV2|TRBJ2-1
TGTGCCAGCAGTGCCCGGACAGGGCCTTCCTACAATGAGCAGTTCTTC
CASSARTGPSYNEQFF
>-|-|16|TRBV6-5|TRBJ2-3
TGTGCCAGCAGTTCCCGGACTCGGGGGTGGACAGATACGCAGTATTTT
CASSSRTRGWTDTQYF
>-|-|13|TRBV6-2/TRBV6-3|TRBJ1-2
TGTGCCAGCAGTCCAGAGGAGTTGCAGGGCTACACCTTC
CASSPEELQGYTF
>-|-|15|TRBV6-1|TRBJ2-3
TGTGCCAGCAGTGAAGAGGTTATGGCGGGTGATACGCAGTATTTT
CASSEEVMAGDTQYF
>-|-|14|TRBV11-3|TRBJ2-7
TGTGCCAGCAGCTTAGACGGAGGGTTCTCCGAGCAGTACTTC
CASSLDGGFSEQYF
>-|-|16|TRBV5-6|TRBJ1-3
TGTGCCAGCAGCTTGGGGTCCGGGAGCTCTGGAAACACCATATATTTT
CASSLGSGSSGNTIYF
>TRBD2|-|13|TRBV30|TRBJ2-7
TGTGCCTGGAGTGTATCGGCGGGAGTCAAGCAGTACTTC
CAWSVSAGVKQYF
>TRBD1|-|16|TRBV9|TRBJ2-1
TGTGCCAGCAGCGGCGTTCCGGGACAGTTTCTAAATGAGCAGTTCTTC
CASSGVPGQFLNEQFF
>TRBD2|once|20|TRBV5-8|TRBJ2-3
TGTGCCAGCAGCTCAGGGGGGCTAGCGGGGCACCTAACATTCACAGATACGCAGTATTTT
CASSSGGLAGHLTFTDTQYF
>-|-|16|TRBV6-1|TRBJ2-2
TGTGCCAGCAGTGATCCCGGACAGTCGAACACCGGGGAGCTGTTTTTT
CASSDPGQSNTGELFF
>TRBD1|few|14|TRBV7-9|TRBJ2-7
TGTGCCAGCAGCTTAGGGGACAGGGTTTACGAGCAGTACTTC
CASSLGDRVYEQYF
>-|-|13|TRBV7-8|TRBJ1-1
TGTGCCAGCAGCTTAGGGGCCCCGACTGAAGCTTTCTTT
CASSLGAPTEAFF
>TRBD2|-|14|TRBV6-5|TRBJ2-5
TGTGCCAGCAGTTATGGGGGGGACCAAGAGACCCAGTACTTC
CASSYGGDQETQYF
>-|-|17|TRBV19|TRBJ1-2
TGTGCCAGTAGTATAGATGGATGGAGCGCAATGGGCTATGGCTACACCTTC
CASSIDGWSAMGYGYTF
>-|-|15|TRBV7-2|TRBJ1-4
TGTGCCAGCAGCTCTAGGGGTCGGACTAATGAAAAACTGTTTTTT
CASSSRGRTNEKLFF
>-|few|13|TRBV3-1/TRBV3-2|TRBJ2-1
TGTGCCAGCAGCCAAGTCTATCTGAATGAGCAGTTCTTC
CASSQVYLNEQFF
>TRBD1|-|15|TRBV5-1|TRBJ1-1
TGCGCCAGCAGCGCTGGGGGGACAGCGAACACTGAAGCTTTCTTT
CASSAGGTANTEAFF